The T cell receptor (beta chain) under discussion was sequenced for a study of beta chain features in type 1 diabetes. This CDR3 region has 15 residues. V gave up 2 bases and J gave up 0 bases, with 10 bases separating them. In germline, CDR1 is SGHNT, CDR2 YYREEE (reference sequence). The whole isolated RNA underwent reverse transcription, so sequencing captured expressed TCRB transcripts. Sequencing used immunoSEQ multiplex PCR; TCRdb keeps in-frame clones, though not all of them. This table has around 500,000 clones, roughly 30% appearing once. The sequenced sample was naive CD4+ T cells from blood. The receptor was derived from a man aged 18 to 30 in good health. The rearrangement uses TRBV5-4 and TRBJ2-3, with D perhaps TRBD2 (5 bases). CDR3 residues: CASSLKAASTDTQYF. The CDR3 DNA is TGTGCCAGCAGCTTAAAAGCGGCTAGCACAGATACGCAGTATTTT.